Below, one TCR beta chain is given with its context. This clone appeared a few times. Its antigen is unknown. The sample holds no much larger clone one base away, and base qualities are not on file. Other nucleotide sequences in the sample specify the same CDR3. These data originate in a study of shared clonotypes between healthy human individuals (TCRdb year 2020). Concerning the study at large: Three men and a couple of women, aged 18 to 49 years, made up the cohort. Different laboratories and diverse techniques were used to prepare libraries and sequence TCR repertoires, to increase sequencing depth and limit assay-specific biases. To estimate repertoire size and how much clonotype sharing occurs between individuals, the study deeply sequenced the blood TCR repertoires of about five healthy adults. Per donor, leukapheresis produced somewhere between about 0.9 and 10 billion PBMCs. For each donor, CD4 naive and CD4 memory were each run on three plates, CD8 naive on two plates, and CD8 memory on one plate.

Donors were healthy HIV-negative adults with no recently reported acute infections or vaccinations. Only Caucasian adults living in Nashville, Tennessee, USA were represented among the donors. Magnetic negative selection was used to enrich CD4+ T cells, after which naive cells were positively selected on CD45RA and the negative fraction became the memory subset. Blood was collected by leukapheresis, and PBMCs were isolated by Ficoll-Histopaque density gradient centrifugation and then cryopreserved in liquid nitrogen vapor phase. Analytical flow cytometry was used to check the purity and quantity of every magnetically sorted T cell population. From each sorted fraction, genomic DNA was isolated and quantified by UV absorbance on a Nanodrop 2000c. TCR CDR3 regions were amplified from genomic DNA by multiplex PCR using the deep immunoSEQ assay. For each cell subset, the extracted genomic DNA was distributed evenly across all wells of several immunoSEQ 96-well plates, and each plate served as one replicate. Each replicate PCR for sorted subsets received about 210 ng genomic DNA, equal to about 30,000 T cell genomes. Purified libraries were measured with a Qubit 3.0 fluorometer, size-checked on a Bioanalyzer 2100, and measured again with the KAPA Library Quantification kit. Every immunoSEQ 96-well plate was sequenced on a separate single-read 150-cycle Illumina NextSeq 550 flow cell. In the original analysis: The immunoSEQ output contained only junctional sequences without quality scores, so filtering could not match that applied to full-length reads. To assign V/J genes and CDR3, sequences were annotated against IMGT germline references using PyIR, a Python wrapper for IgBLAST v1.9. Any read was removed if the V/J assignment was weak (E-value above 1e-6), the CDR3 was missing, or the read contained stop codons, out-of-frame junctions, or ambiguous translated residues. V3J clonotypes were defined as sequences sharing the same inferred V gene, J gene, and CDR3 amino acid sequence. Percentage overlap between repertoires was calculated by dividing the number of shared unique clonotypes by the size of the smaller repertoire. Richness of each repertoire was evaluated using RTK rarefaction, the Chao1 estimator, and Recon v2.1 estimates of unobserved clonotypes. OLGA was used to compute generation probabilities for all TCRbeta clonotypes that the gDNA method yielded from a few donors. Here the immuneACCESS table is served through TCRdb, limited to in-frame sequences with V and J called. Missing clones are a known gap in these copies; in checked studies unresolved V genes cover under half, and the rest lacks a known reason. V and J calls and clone size are given by that table; D and trimming were obtained from the DNA. For this sample the table gives some 1.5 million clones, of which around 98% were detected only once. The ten largest clonotypes hold around 0.45% of the sample.

The paper's findings and limits, for the study overall: The small number of donors limited the genetic and exposure-history diversity represented. Based on pairwise subsampling, the degree of clonotype sharing among donors was expected to be affected by sequencing depth. Clonotypes shared by all four sorted-subset donors showed higher generation probabilities than non-shared clonotypes. Larger estimated clonotype richness was generally found for naive subsets than for memory subsets. Sharing across a few donors was observed for around 4.8% of naive CD4, under 4% of naive CD8, around 2.5% of memory CD4, and about 0.4% of memory CD8 clonotypes. Incomplete sequencing was indicated by rarefaction of sorted-subset datasets, despite the large sequencing depth. Sampling was restricted to blood, and TCR repertoires in tissues likely differ from the TCR repertoires found in blood.

The TCR sequence derives from a man aged 25 to 40 in good health. The sequenced sample consisted of naive CD4+ T cells sorted from blood. Taken with the paper, the label for cell subset or site translates to: CD45RA+ positively selected.

CDR3 protein: CASSSSGTYEQYF. The DNA sequence reads TGTGCCAGCAGTTCTAGCGGGACCTACGAGCAGTACTTC. The sequence is built from TRBV11-2 and TRBJ2-7; 9 of the junction bases match TRBD2. CDR1 and CDR2, looked up from the germline V gene, are SGHAT and FQNNGV. The CDR3 spans 13 residues, from the cysteine through the phenylalanine. The retained sequence is limited to the CDR3, 39 bases, with the frame set at the first base. The germline V and J ends show losses of 6 bases and 2 bases respectively, and no gene match explains 2 bases of the junction.